The rows below give T cell receptor beta chains drawn from one sample of a study of T cells in Graves' hyperthyroidism and ophthalmopathy. MiXCR, run by TCRdb on the multiplex PCR reads, gives a single entry per CDR3 protein. The sample holds about 570,000 distinct CDR3 sequences, 35% to 55% seen once. The sample taken for sequencing was peripheral blood or thyroid tissue (not recorded which). Receptors were obtained from an adult woman with Graves' disease, either hyperthyroidism or ophthalmopathy (not recorded which). Each CDR3 is given with its conserved first and last residue. D genes are given only for firm matches. Clone size is not always given. Where it is, it says once, few, many or a class for expanded clones.

clone_size	j_call	d_call	v_call	cdr3_nt	cdr3_aa
many	TRBJ1-6	NA	TRBV9	TGTGCCAGCAGCGTAGCGGATTACTATAATTCACCCCTCCACTTT	CASSVADYYNSPLHF
many	TRBJ1-2	NA	TRBV13	TGTGCCAGCACCCCCCGGGGGCTCGATGGCTACACCTTC	CASTPRGLDGYTF
NA	TRBJ2-5	NA	TRBV6-5	TGTGCCAGCAGTTCGGGGGTCCAGACCTCGGGGGAGACCCAGTACTTC	CASSSGVQTSGETQYF
NA	TRBJ2-7	NA	TRBV20-1	TGCAGTGCTAGGGGCTGGGGCGACTACGAGCAGTACTTC	CSARGWGDYEQYF
NA	TRBJ2-5	TRBD1	TRBV24-1	TGTGCCACGGCGACAGGGGCAGAGGAGAGCCAGTACTTC	CATATGAEESQYF
many	TRBJ2-7	NA	TRBV20-1	TGCAGTGCTAGTTCGACATCGACCGGAAATCCCTACGAGCAGTACTTC	CSASSTSTGNPYEQYF
NA	TRBJ1-1	NA	TRBV7-3	TGTGCCAGCAGCGCGACAGGTCAGGACACTGAAGCTTTCTTT	CASSATGQDTEAFF
NA	TRBJ1-2	TRBD1	TRBV28	TGTGCCAGCAGTTTGGACAGGGGAGTCTATGGCTACACCTTC	CASSLDRGVYGYTF
NA	TRBJ1-5	NA	TRBV28	TGTGCCACCGCTCGGGGGGGCCGGAGCAATCAGCCCCAGCATTTT	CATARGGRSNQPQHF
many	TRBJ1-1	TRBD1	TRBV12-3/TRBV12-4	TGTGCCAGCAGACCCCGTACAGGGGACCTGAACACTGAAGCTTTCTTT	CASRPRTGDLNTEAFF
NA	TRBJ1-6	TRBD1	TRBV10-3	TGTGCCATCAGTGAGGACAGGGGCTATAATTCACCCCTCCACTTT	CAISEDRGYNSPLHF
NA	TRBJ2-7	NA	TRBV5-1	TGCGCCAGCAGCTTGGGCTGGGGGGCTGACAATGAGCAGTACTTC	CASSLGWGADNEQYF
NA	TRBJ1-5	NA	TRBV5-5	TGCGCCAGCAGCTTGACAGGCTTCAATCAGCCCCATCATTTT	CASSLTGFNQPHHF
NA	TRBJ1-1	NA	TRBV14	TGTGCCAGCAGCCAACTTCTAGACCACCGGAGAGCTTTCTTT	CASSQLLDHRRAFF
NA	TRBJ2-5	NA	TRBV10-3	TGTGCCATCAGTGAAGGAGGGGATCAGCCCCAGTACTTC	CAISEGGDQPQYF
few	TRBJ2-7	NA	TRBV28	TGTGCCAGCAGTTTAAACGTCCTCTACGAGCAGTACTTC	CASSLNVLYEQYF
many	TRBJ1-1	TRBD1	TRBV25-1	TGTGCCAGCAGTGTTGGGACAGGGGGCCACACTGAAGCTTTCTTT	CASSVGTGGHTEAFF
NA	TRBJ1-6	TRBD1	TRBV10-3	TGTGCCCCACGGGACAGAAATTCACCCCTCCACTTT	CAPRDRNSPLHF
NA	TRBJ1-5	TRBD1	TRBV7-8	TGTGCCAGCAGCATAAGGACAGGGGTGGGGGAGACCCAGCATTTT	CASSIRTGVGETQHF
many	TRBJ2-2	NA	TRBV24-1	TGTGCCACCAGTGATCTGGGCCTAGAGGTTCCCGGGGAGCTGTTTTTT	CATSDLGLEVPGELFF
NA	TRBJ1-1	TRBD1	TRBV29-1	TGCAGCGTGAGGACAGGGGCGGTCACTGAAGCTTTCTTT	CSVRTGAVTEAFF
NA	TRBJ1-2	TRBD1	TRBV20-1	TGCAGTGCAAAGGACAGGGCTGGCTACACCTTC	CSAKDRAGYTF
few	TRBJ1-3	NA	TRBV20-1	TGCAGTGCTAGAACGGCAGCTAACTCTGGAAACACCATATATTTT	CSARTAANSGNTIYF
NA	TRBJ2-3	TRBD1	TRBV7-9	TGTGCCAGCAGCGCCCACCGGACAGGGTTCGCCGATACGCAGTATTTT	CASSAHRTGFADTQYF
once	TRBJ1-2	NA	TRBV2	TGTGCCAGCGGCCAAACGGGGGCAATTGTAGGCTACACCTTC	CASGQTGAIVGYTF
once	TRBJ1-6	NA	TRBV7-2	TGTGCCAGCAGCTTATGGGGGGATGGGAATTCACCCCTCCACTTT	CASSLWGDGNSPLHF
many	TRBJ2-2	NA	TRBV20-1	TGCAGTGCCAGAACGACCGGGGAGCTGTTTTTT	CSARTTGELFF
NA	TRBJ2-7	NA	TRBV29-1	TGCAGCGTTGGTGTGTGGTGGGACATGGGCTACGAGCAGTACTTC	CSVGVWWDMGYEQYF
few	TRBJ1-1	NA	TRBV15	TGTGCACACGACGAGGGCCGTGACACTGAAGCTTTCTTT	CAHDEGRDTEAFF
NA	TRBJ2-5	NA	TRBV5-4	TGTGCCAGCAGCTTGGGGGCTACAGGAGAGACCCAGTACTTC	CASSLGATGETQYF
NA	TRBJ2-5	NA	TRBV20-1	TGCAGTGCTAGAGATATCCCCCTGATAAAGGGAGGAGAGACCCAGTACTTC	CSARDIPLIKGGETQYF
many	TRBJ1-3	NA	TRBV7-9	TGTGCCAGCAGCTTAGTCCAAGTGAAAGGAAGACACCGGCGCGGAAACACCATATATTTT	CASSLVQVKGRHRRGNTIYF
NA	TRBJ1-6	TRBD1	TRBV14	TGTGCCAGCAGCCAAGGACAGGCCTACACCGGGACAGCCTATAATTCACCCCTCCACTTT	CASSQGQAYTGTAYNSPLHF
many	TRBJ2-5	NA	TRBV5-1	TGCGCCAGCAGCAAAAGCGGGACAGCTAAAGAGACCCAGTACTTC	CASSKSGTAKETQYF
NA	TRBJ1-5	NA	TRBV10-3	TGTGCCATCAGCGGGGAGGGGGATCAGCCCCAGCATTTT	CAISGEGDQPQHF
many	TRBJ2-7	NA	TRBV20-1	TGCAGTGCTAGAGTCCTGAGACTAAACTCCTACGAGCAGTACTTC	CSARVLRLNSYEQYF
many	TRBJ1-2	NA	TRBV5-1	TGCGCCAGCAGCTCAGGACAGATAGATGGCTACACCTTC	CASSSGQIDGYTF
NA	TRBJ1-4	NA	TRBV7-8	TGTGCCAGCGGGGACGGGGCAGTGAATGAAAAACTGTTTTTT	CASGDGAVNEKLFF
many	TRBJ2-5	TRBD1	TRBV5-1	TGCGCCAGCCACGGGACAGGGACTTTTGAGACCCAGTACTTC	CASHGTGTFETQYF
NA	TRBJ1-1	NA	TRBV5-1	TGCGCCAGCAGCTTGGTTCCGGGAGATGGCACTGAAGCTTTCTTT	CASSLVPGDGTEAFF
many	TRBJ1-3	NA	TRBV6-6	TGTGCCAGCAGTGCCCGGGACTTTTCCTCTGGAAACACCATATATTTT	CASSARDFSSGNTIYF
NA	TRBJ1-5	NA	TRBV20-1	TGCAGTGCTATACTCAGACAGAAATCTAATCAGCCCCAGCATTTT	CSAILRQKSNQPQHF
NA	TRBJ2-2	NA	TRBV2	TGTGCCAGCGCAACAGAGAACACCGGGGAGCTGTTTTTT	CASATENTGELFF
NA	TRBJ1-6	TRBD1	TRBV10-3	TGTGCCATCAGTGAAGACAGGGCCTATTCACCCCTCCACTTT	CAISEDRAYSPLHF
once	TRBJ1-1	NA	TRBV10-3	TGTGCCATCAGTGCAGAGGGTAGCACTGAAGCTTTCTTT	CAISAEGSTEAFF
NA	TRBJ2-7	TRBD2	TRBV24-1	TGTGCCACCAGTGACCCTAGCGGGAGGAGGGAGCAGTACTTC	CATSDPSGRREQYF
NA	TRBJ2-7	NA	TRBV6-1	TGTGCCAGCAGTGAGCCTGGGGGGTCCGCCTACGAGCAGTACTTC	CASSEPGGSAYEQYF